This entry features one T cell receptor (beta chain) sequence. The target antigen is unknown. This specimen comes from a study of shared clonotypes between healthy human individuals. Findings and limits, study-wide: There were few donors, and this limited the genetic and exposure-history diversity represented.

V was trimmed by 1 base and J by 1 base, leaving 11 bases between them. The CDR3 is made up of 16 amino acids. Germline CDR1 is LGHNA and CDR2 is YSLEER. Using immunoSEQ multiplex PCR, the repertoire was profiled, and TCRdb retains in-frame clones only, with some absent. The data show some 1.5 million clones, over 95% seen once. The sequenced sample consisted of naive CD4+ T cells sorted from blood. Subset described: CD45RA+ positively selected. The genes are TRBV4-3 and TRBJ2-1, with D possibly TRBD2 on 5 matching bases. This receptor was identified in a man aged 30 to 39 in good health. CDR3 protein: CASSQGVSGSYNEQFF. Written as DNA, the CDR3 is TGCGCCAGCAGCCAAGGTGTAAGCGGTTCCTACAATGAGCAGTTCTTC.